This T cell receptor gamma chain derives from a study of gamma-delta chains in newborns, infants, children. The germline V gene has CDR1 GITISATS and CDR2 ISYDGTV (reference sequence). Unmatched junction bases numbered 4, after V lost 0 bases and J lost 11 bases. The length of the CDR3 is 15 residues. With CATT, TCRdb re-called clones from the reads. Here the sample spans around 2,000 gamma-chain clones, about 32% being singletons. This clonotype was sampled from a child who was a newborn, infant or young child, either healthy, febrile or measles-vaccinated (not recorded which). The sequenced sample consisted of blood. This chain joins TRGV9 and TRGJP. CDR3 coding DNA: TGTGCCTTGTGGGAGGTGACGATGGGCAAAAAAATCAAGGTATTT. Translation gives CALWEVTMGKKIKVF.